The 27 T cell receptor beta chains reported below all come from one sample, sequenced in a study of CD8+CD57+ T cells in acquired aplastic anemia. CDR3 and TCR beta VDJ profiling relied on genomic DNA as the template. TCRdb used MiXCR to reprocess the reads, holding one entry per CDR3 protein. The top ten clones hold 8% to 8.5% of a sample with 100,000 to 150,000 distinct CDR3 sequences, 40% to 45% of them seen once. The sequenced sample consisted of sorted CD4+, CD8+, or CD8+CD57+ T cells (not recorded which) from PBMCs. The receptors were sampled from a human donor in good health, serving as a control.

This clonotype has only one observation. Mismatch with germline at one junction end may stem from a read error. The chain is built from TRBV11-2 and TRBJ2-2, with TRBD1 as a possible D gene (5 bases). Germline V gives CDR1 SGHAT, CDR2 FQNNGV. The CDR3 spans 15 residues. The CDR3 region is CASSIDSLNTGELFF. The CDR3 DNA sequence: TGTGCCAGCAGCATAGACAGCCTTAACACCGGGGAGCTGTTTTTT. The entire variable domain, with the rest obtained from reference TRBV11-2 and TRBJ2-2, is as follows: EAGVAQSPRYKIIEKRQSVAFWCNPISGHATLYWYQQILGQGPKLLIQFQNNGVVDDSQLPKDRFSAERLKGVDSTLKIQPAKLEDSAVYLCASSIDSLNTGELFFGEGSRLTVL.

As regards this clonotype: No DNA is shown, since the ends of the CDR3 on it are uncertain; the CDR3 is the one TCRdb lists. The chain couples TRBV29-1 to TRBJ1-1; no check of the table's D call, TRBD1, against the DNA was made. From its first to its last residue, the CDR3 has 12 amino acids. Germline CDR1 and CDR2: SQVTM and ANQGSEA. CDR3 sequence reads: CSVATGASEVFF.

The chain has TRBV19 and TRBJ2-2, with D perhaps given as TRBD1 or TRBD2 (5 bases each). The CDR3 totals 15 residues. Germline CDR1 reads LNHDA; CDR2 reads SQIVND (reference sequence). Trimming stripped 6 bases from V and 1 base from J, with 12 bases between. CDR3 protein: CASSPGRVNTGELFF. The CDR3 bases are TGTGCCAGTAGCCCGGGGCGGGTGAACACCGGGGAGCTGTTTTTT.

Notes on this clonotype: This CDR3 fails to terminate in the conserved phenylalanine or tryptophan, so it likely reflects a read error. This chain joins TRBV10-3 and TRBJ2-7; 8 nucleotides align to TRBD1. CDR1 ENHRY and CDR2 SYGVKD come from the germline V gene. V shed 8 bases and J 3 bases; nucleotides not matched to a gene: 12. There are 15 residues in the CDR3. DNA for the CDR3: TGTGCCATCGCTAGCGTTGCAGGGGGCAACTACGAGCAGTACCTC. It translates to CAIASVAGGNYEQYL.

The chain recombines TRBV10-3 with TRBJ1-5; D is unresolved. The CDR3 extends over 15 amino acids. Germline V CDR1 and CDR2: ENHRY, SYGVKD. V lost 3 bases and J lost 7, with 16 bases in between. The CDR3 here is CAISEGVGSGQPQHF. The CDR3 region has the DNA TGTGCCATCAGTGAAGGCGTAGGAAGCGGGCAGCCCCAGCATTTT.

This clonotype was recorded many times. The chain recombines TRBV2 with TRBJ2-3; 7 bases are a match to TRBD1. The length of the CDR3 is 12 residues. The J segment lost 9 bases and the V segment lost 4 bases, leaving 4 bases of the junction unmatched. Germline V gene lookup returns CDR1 SNHLY and CDR2 FYNNEI. CDR3 loop: CASSGGGTTQYF. In DNA form, the CDR3 reads TGTGCCAGCAGTGGAGGGGGCACAACGCAGTATTTT.

The sample holds many counts of this clonotype. The chain carries TRBV14 and TRBJ2-7; D uncertain. This CDR3 has 14 amino acids. V gave up 0 bases and J gave up 4 bases, with 10 bases separating them. Germline V gene sequence: CDR1 SGHDN, CDR2 FVKESK. CDR3: CASSQDLVSYEQYF. In DNA form, the CDR3 reads TGTGCCAGCAGCCAAGACCTAGTTTCGTACGAGCAGTACTTC.

At least ten counts were recorded for this clonotype. V usage is TRBV5-1 and J usage is TRBJ2-5; TRBD2 is a possible D gene (6 bases). The V gene's germline CDR1 is SGHRS and CDR2 YFSETQ. This CDR3 has 15 amino acids. V was clipped by 4 bases and J by 0 bases, with 13 bases between them. The CDR3 spells CASSLSRDYQETQYF. In DNA, the CDR3 is TGCGCCAGCAGCCTGTCCCGGGACTACCAAGAGACCCAGTACTTC.

The chain carries TRBV27 and TRBJ1-2, with 7 bases identical to TRBD1. V lost 3 bases and J lost 8; bases outside the gene matches: 15. This CDR3 has 16 residues. Germline CDR1 reads MNHEY; CDR2 reads SMNVEV (reference sequence). The CDR3 nucleotides are TGTGCCAGCAGTTTTTATTGGACGGGGGGAGGGGGCGGCTACACCTTC. Protein: CASSFYWTGGGGGYTF.

Only one count was recorded for this clonotype. The chain couples TRBV10-3 to TRBJ1-1; TRBD1 matches at 9 bases. Germline V gene data show CDR1 as ENHRY and CDR2 as SYGVKD. Germline trimming cut 3 bases from V and 7 bases from J; bases unmatched to any gene: 9. The CDR3 is 15 residues long. CDR3 in DNA: TGTGCCATCAGTGATATGGGACAGGGTGGCGTTGAAGCTTTCTTT. Protein sequence: CAISDMGQGGVEAFF.

The rearrangement joins TRBV7-9 to TRBJ2-3; D remains ambiguous. Germline CDR1 SEHNR, CDR2 FQNEAQ (reference sequence). This CDR3 has 13 amino acids. Trimming cost V 3 bases and J 2 bases, with 6 bases left between them. CDR3 bases: TGTGCCAGCAGCTTCGGCACCACAGATACGCAGTATTTT. Translation: CASSFGTTDTQYF. Drawing the rest from reference TRBV7-9 and TRBJ2-3, the complete variable domain is DTGVSQNPRHKITKRGQNVTFRCDPISEHNRLYWYRQTLGQGPEFLTYFQNEAQLEKSRLLSDRFSAERPKGSFSTLEIQRTEQGDSAMYLCASSFGTTDTQYFGPGTRLTVL.

This clonotype was seen repeatedly, ten times or more. The J gene is TRBJ2-5, the V gene TRBV12-3 or TRBV12-4, with D perhaps given as TRBD1 or TRBD2 (5 bases each). The CDR3 is 13 residues long. Trimming left V 3 bases short and J 5 bases short, with 10 bases between. The CDR3 DNA reads TGTGCCAGCAGTTTTGGGGGTAGGGAGACCCAGTACTTC. This encodes CASSFGGRETQYF.

The gene calls are TRBV7-7 and TRBJ2-7, with 8 bases fitting TRBD1. The V and J ends lost 1 base and 5 bases, in that order; junction bases with no gene match: 4. CDR1 SSHAT and CDR2 FNYEAQ come from the germline V gene (reference sequence). The CDR3 runs 14 residues. CDR3 loop: CASSLESGGDEQYF. DNA for the CDR3: TGTGCCAGCAGCTTAGAGTCAGGGGGCGACGAGCAGTACTTC.

A few counts support this clonotype. V gene TRBV18 combines with J gene TRBJ2-3; D call uncertain. The germline V gene has CDR1 KGHSH and CDR2 LQKENI. V shed 3 bases and J shed 2 bases, with 9 bases lying between them. The CDR3 has 14 residues. The CDR3 sequence is CASSPTTTTDTQYF. The CDR3 DNA follows: TGTGCCAGCTCACCCACTACCACCACAGATACGCAGTATTTT. Combining the CDR3 with reference TRBV18 and TRBJ2-3 gives the whole variable domain NAGVMQNPRHLVRRRGQEARLRCSPMKGHSHVYWYRQLPEEGLKFMVYLQKENIIDESGMPKERFSAEFPKEGPSILRIQQVVRGDSAAYFCASSPTTTTDTQYFGPGTRLTVL.

V is TRBV9 and J is TRBJ2-2; 12 bases match TRBD2. Germline V lookup: CDR1 SGDLS, CDR2 YYNGEE. The CDR3 extends over 15 amino acids. After removal of 4 bases from V and 4 bases from J, the junction contained 2 bases not matched to a gene. CDR3 nucleotides: TGTGCCAGCAGCAGGGGACTAGCGGGCACCGGGGAGCTGTTTTTT. Translation: CASSRGLAGTGELFF.

V is TRBV29-1 and J is TRBJ2-3, with D perhaps matching TRBD2 (5 bases). The length of the CDR3 is 12 residues. V lost 8 bases and J lost 6, with 15 bases in between. The germline V gene has CDR1 SQVTM and CDR2 ANQGSEA. In nucleotides, the CDR3 is TGCAGCTTTACCCCGAGGGAGGATACGCAGTATTTT. Amino acid sequence: CSFTPREDTQYF.

The rearrangement links TRBV5-1 to TRBJ2-1; 15 bases match TRBD2. There are 19 residues in the CDR3. The germline V gene has CDR1 SGHRS and CDR2 YFSETQ. Unmatched junction bases numbered 4, after V lost 0 bases and J lost 0 bases. The CDR3 sequence: CASSLAGLAGGGSYNEQFF. DNA for the CDR3: TGCGCCAGCAGCTTGGCCGGACTAGCGGGAGGGGGCTCCTACAATGAGCAGTTCTTC.

The chain combines TRBV6-2 or TRBV6-3 with TRBJ1-1, with a weak D call TRBD1 (6 bases). The CDR3 covers 17 residues. Trimming stripped 0 bases from V and 4 bases from J, with 18 bases between. Germline CDR1 reads MNHEY; CDR2 reads SVGEGT. The CDR3 sequence: CASSYSRGQQGRTEAFF. The DNA for the CDR3 is TGTGCCAGCAGTTACTCGAGAGGCCAACAGGGTCGCACTGAAGCTTTCTTT.

The chain has TRBV2 and TRBJ2-3; D is possibly TRBD2 (7 bases). Per the germline V gene, CDR1 is SNHLY and CDR2 is FYNNEI. The germline V and J ends were trimmed by 5 bases and 4 bases, with 22 bases remaining between them. CDR3 length equals 17 residues. CDR3 in amino acids: CASSPLIGGGASDTQYF. The DNA for the CDR3 is TGTGCCAGCAGTCCCTTGATAGGGGGGGGGGCCTCAGATACGCAGTATTTT.

Details on this clonotype: This CDR3 fails to terminate in the conserved phenylalanine or tryptophan, so it likely reflects a read error. The CDR3 DNA sequence: TGTGCCAGCAGTGAACCGGGACAGGCGGCCCAGTACTGC. This sequence encodes CASSEPGQAAQYC. This sequence joins TRBV6-1 and TRBJ2-5, with 8 bases fitting TRBD1. From germline, CDR1 is MNHNS and CDR2 SASEGT. V shed 2 bases, J shed 9 bases, and the junction held 5 bases outside the gene matches. The CDR3 extends over 13 amino acids.

In its sample, this clonotype was seen many times. The J gene is TRBJ1-1, the V gene TRBV12-3 or TRBV12-4; no reliable D call. V was shortened by 6 bases and J by 1 base, with 9 bases between the two germline ends. CDR3 length: 13 residues. CDR3 DNA sequence: TGTGCCAGCAGCTCTATTAGGAACACTGAAGCTTTCTTT. The encoded protein is CASSSIRNTEAFF.

This clonotype was seen many times. The V call is TRBV20-1, the J call TRBJ2-7; D gene ambiguous. Trimming took 1 base from V and 1 from J, leaving 14 bases between them. There are 15 residues in the CDR3. Germline CDR1 is DFQATT and CDR2 is SNEGSKA (reference sequence). The CDR3 DNA is TGCAGTGCTAGAGCAGACCGGCCGGCGTCCTACGAGCAGTACTTC. Translated, it gives CSARADRPASYEQYF.

V usage is TRBV29-1 and J usage is TRBJ1-3; D gene unclear. V lost 1 base, J lost 0 bases, and 10 bases lay in between. CDR3 length equals 15 residues. Germline V gene data show CDR1 as SQVTM and CDR2 as ANQGSEA. CDR3 nucleotides: TGCAGCGTTGAAGCATGGAACCACTCTGGAAACACCATATATTTT. Translating gives CSVEAWNHSGNTIYF.

This clonotype was seen more than once but under ten times. The chain joins TRBV5-5 to TRBJ1-1, with D maybe TRBD1 (6 bases). V was shortened by 1 base and J by 5 bases, with 12 bases between the two germline ends. This CDR3 region has 14 residues. Looked up from germline, CDR1 is SGHKS and CDR2 is YYEKEE (reference sequence). CDR3 sequence reads: CASSLRAGDTEAFF. The CDR3 nucleotides are TGTGCCAGCAGCTTGAGGGCAGGGGATACTGAAGCTTTCTTT.

With respect to this clonotype: Relative to the germline gene, one junction end is altered; a read error may explain this. This sequence joins TRBV7-6 and TRBJ2-7; tentatively, D is TRBD2 (5 bases). In germline, CDR1 is SGHVS, CDR2 FNYEAQ. The CDR3 totals 12 residues. CDR3: CASRDRGYERYF. CDR3 in DNA: TGTGCCAGCAGAGACCGCGGGTACGAGCGGTACTTC.

This rearrangement joins TRBV29-1 to TRBJ1-2; TRBD1 is a possible D gene (5 bases). CDR3 length: 14 amino acids. Trimming removed 0 bases from V and 8 bases from J, with 16 bases in between. The germline V gene has CDR1 SQVTM and CDR2 ANQGSEA. This CDR3 reads CSVEEVGRDGGYTF. The CDR3 DNA sequence: TGCAGCGTTGAAGAGGTTGGACGGGACGGGGGCTACACCTTC.

This clonotype was counted many times. V and J are TRBV4-2 and TRBJ2-3; TRBD1 might be the D (6 bases). The germline CDR1 and CDR2 sequences are LGHNA and YNFKEQ. CDR3 length: 16 residues. The ends were cut back, 4 bases at V and 3 bases at J, with 17 bases in the middle. CDR3 residues: CASSPNRARITDTQYF. Here the CDR3 DNA reads TGTGCCAGCAGCCCCAACAGGGCGAGAATAACAGATACGCAGTATTTT.